This T cell receptor (beta chain) was sequenced in a study of OX40 agonist ivuxolimab in advanced cancers. Study-level information: Patients were treated with intravenous ivuxolimab, dosed at 0.01 to 10 mg/kg and infused every 2 weeks. Regarding the study as a whole: Within 6 weeks, CD4+ and CD8+ blood T cells expanded clonally at 0.1 to 3.0 mg/kg. CD8+ T cells showed, on average, more clonal expansion than CD4+ cells.

Concerning this clone itself: The antigen is undetermined.

V was pared by 8 bases and J by 6 bases, with 8 bases of the junction left unmatched. Germline CDR1 and CDR2: MNHNS and SASEGT. CDR3 length equals 15 residues. Profiling relied on immunoSEQ multiplex PCR, and the TCRdb table lists in-frame clones only, not all of them. Among about 72,000 clones listed, approximately 92% were seen once. This rearrangement joins TRBV6-1 to TRBJ1-6, with TRBD1 matching over 9 bases. The receptor was derived from an adult with an advanced solid tumor such as melanoma, head and neck, liver or kidney cancer. Sample: CD4+ or CD8+ T cells sorted from blood, taken in a trial of the OX40 agonist ivuxolimab. The CDR3 loop is CASDRGNSVNSPLHF. In DNA, the CDR3 is TGTGCCAGCGACAGGGGGAACTCAGTTAATTCACCCCTCCACTTT.